One T cell receptor (beta chain) is described in this entry. These data come from a study of blood T cell repertoires in COVID-19. TCRdb's table, derived via immunoSEQ multiplex PCR, lists solely in-frame clones and lacks some. The table shows approximately 140,000 clones, with roughly four fifths occurring only once. Germline loops: CDR1 SGHRS, CDR2 YFSETQ. Trimming took 0 bases from V and 1 from J; bases not matched to a gene: 6. This CDR3 has 17 residues. Sequencing used peripheral blood. The chain is built from TRBV5-1 and TRBJ2-5; 10 nucleotides line up with TRBD2. This clonotype originated in a human donor with acute or convalescent COVID-19. The donor label of this sample is uncertain. CDR3 nucleotides: TGCGCCAGCAGCTTGGTAACTAGCGGGACCATCCAAGAGACCCAGTACTTC. Translation gives CASSLVTSGTIQETQYF.